This T cell receptor beta chain was sequenced during a study of blood T cells in healthy people across ages. Study results and limitations: Older age went with lower TCR beta diversity per million T cells, in a roughly linear way.

Together with a sample-barcoded 5' primer, a J-beta primer mix was included in a second PCR lasting about 7 to 11 cycles. TCRdb itself ran the 5' RACE reads through MiXCR, one entry per CDR3 protein. The table shows fewer than 700,000 distinct CDR3 sequences, with less than 45% occurring only once. This CDR3 spans 14 amino acids. Trimming pared 5 bases from V and 4 bases from J, leaving 13 bases between. Comment on this clonotype: What it binds is unknown.

In each sample, at least 6 million PBMCs were isolated. This sequence originates from an elderly man in good health. Sample: blood. The V and J genes are TRBV12-3 or TRBV12-4 and TRBJ2-3; D not resolved. For the CDR3, the DNA is TGTGCCAGCAGTCAAATGATGACCGCAGATACGCAGTATTTT. Protein: CASSQMMTADTQYF.